These 20 T cell receptor beta chains share one sample of origin, sequenced in a study of technical replicates of blood from a few donors (dated by TCRdb to about 2017). Library creation used the immunoSEQ multiplex PCR assay. Not all clones reach the TCRdb copy of this immuneACCESS table, which keeps in-frame sequences only. Checked studies attribute under half of the gap to unresolved V genes and leave the rest unexplained. The sample table holds 55,000 to 80,000 clones, of which roughly 86% were seen once. Clones ranked in the top ten supply 4% to 5% of the sample. The sample comprised PBMCs. These receptors were obtained from a human donor in good health. Some clones in this sample may be carry-over from other donors' samples.

The CDR3 nucleotides are TGTGCCAGCAGCCGGGAGGACGGAAACTATGGCTACACCTTC. This gives the protein CASSREDGNYGYTF. The V and J genes are TRBV5-6 and TRBJ1-2, with D unresolved. Germline V gives CDR1 SGHDT, CDR2 YYEEEE. V lost 4 bases to trimming and J lost 2 bases, with 12 bases between them. This CDR3 has 14 amino acids.

In its sample, this clone was seen once. V usage is TRBV29-1 and J usage is TRBJ2-1, with 10 bases aligning to TRBD2. The germline V gene encodes CDR1 SQVTM and CDR2 ANQGSEA. Losses at the gene ends were 7 bases for V and 7 bases for J; bases not matched to a gene: 13. The CDR3 covers 15 residues. The CDR3 reads CSARSSGGARNEQFF. The CDR3 DNA sequence: TGCAGCGCCCGATCCAGCGGGGGGGCCCGGAATGAGCAGTTCTTC.

The chain uses TRBV5-6 and TRBJ1-2, with a tentative D call TRBD1 (6 bases). The CDR3 loop spans 15 amino acids. Germline assignment: CDR1 SGHDT and CDR2 YYEEEE. V was pared by 0 bases and J by 6 bases, with 15 bases between. The CDR3 region has the DNA TGTGCCAGCAGCTTGGTCGGGGGGCTGGCGGATGGCTACACCTTC. Encoded protein: CASSLVGGLADGYTF.

The chain links TRBV6-5 to TRBJ2-5; 8 positions match TRBD2. V lost 5 bases and J lost 4; bases outside the gene matches: 6. This CDR3 has 14 amino acids. CDR1 is MNHEY, CDR2 SVGAGI, per germline. As DNA, the CDR3 is TGTGCCAGCAGTCCCAGACTAGCGCCAGAGACCCAGTACTTC. This gives the protein CASSPRLAPETQYF.

The V and J genes are TRBV7-9 and TRBJ1-6; TRBD1 aligns across 10 bases. Germline-derived CDR1 and CDR2 are SEHNR and FQNEAQ (reference sequence). This CDR3 contains 16 residues. Losses at the gene ends were 4 bases for V and 10 bases for J; bases not matched to a gene: 10. The CDR3 spells CASSSRTGTGDSPLHF. CDR3 bases: TGTGCCAGCAGCTCCAGAACCGGGACAGGGGACTCACCCCTCCACTTT.

V and J are TRBV19 and TRBJ1-6; TRBD1 aligns across 8 bases. Germline assignment: CDR1 LNHDA and CDR2 SQIVND (reference sequence). V lost 9 bases and J lost 2; bases outside the gene matches: 6. CDR3 size: 15 residues. The CDR3: CASRPGQAYNSPLHF. The CDR3, as DNA: TGTGCCAGCCGACCGGGACAGGCCTATAATTCACCCCTCCACTTT.

In DNA form, the CDR3 reads TGCGCCAGCAGCCAAGATTCCCGCACAGGGGTTGGCTACACCTTC. Protein product: CASSQDSRTGVGYTF. V is TRBV4-3 and J is TRBJ1-2; TRBD1 aligns across 7 bases. Trimming removed 0 bases from V and 7 bases from J; junction bases left unmatched: 8. From germline, CDR1 is LGHNA and CDR2 YSLEER. The CDR3 consists of 15 residues.

The rearrangement joins TRBV4-1 to TRBJ2-3, with D perhaps TRBD2 (5 bases). V lost 3 bases and J lost 2, with 18 bases in between. This CDR3 spans 17 amino acids. Germline CDR1 MGHRA, CDR2 YSYEKL. CDR3 DNA sequence: TGCGCCAGCAGCCACGATAGGGTGTCGGGGATCACAGATACGCAGTATTTT. Amino acid sequence: CASSHDRVSGITDTQYF.

The J gene is TRBJ1-2, the V gene TRBV11-3; 10 nucleotides align to TRBD1. This CDR3 is 14 amino acids long. Germline values: CDR1 SGHNT, CDR2 YENEEA. The V gene end was trimmed by 7 bases and the J gene end by 4 bases; junction bases not matched to a gene: 6. The CDR3 bases are TGTGCCAGCAAAGGACAGGGGGGTAGCTATGGCTACACCTTC. It translates to CASKGQGGSYGYTF.

The chain joins TRBV9 to TRBJ1-6; the match to TRBD1 covers 7 bases. The CDR3 runs 16 residues. Germline CDR1 and CDR2: SGDLS and YYNGEE. The trim removed 0 bases at V and 6 bases at J, leaving 6 bases unmatched. CDR3 bases: TGTGCCAGCAGCGTAGGGGAAGGGGGCCGTAATTCACCCCTCCACTTT. Translated: CASSVGEGGRNSPLHF.

The rearrangement links TRBV11-2 to TRBJ2-3; D gene uncertain. The CDR3 loop spans 15 amino acids. Germline V gene data show CDR1 as SGHAT and CDR2 as FQNNGV. V gave up 6 bases and J gave up 0 bases, with 13 bases separating them. CDR3 coding DNA: TGTGCCAGCAGTCATAGCTCCCAGAGCACAGATACGCAGTATTTT. It yields the protein CASSHSSQSTDTQYF.

V usage is TRBV7-8 and J usage is TRBJ2-1, with 13 bases that match TRBD2. V lost 5 bases to trimming and J lost 5 bases; unmatched junction nucleotides: 9. CDR3 size: 17 residues. From germline, CDR1 is SGHVS and CDR2 FQNEAQ. CDR3 protein: CASSLTPTSGRHNEQFF. The CDR3 DNA follows: TGTGCCAGCAGCCTCACGCCGACTAGCGGGAGGCACAATGAGCAGTTCTTC.

The rearrangement joins TRBV7-2 to TRBJ1-1; no firm D call. Trimming stripped 1 base from V and 1 base from J, with 4 bases between. CDR1 and CDR2 (germline): SGHTA, FQGNSA. The CDR3 is 13 residues long. The DNA of the CDR3 is TGTGCCAGCAGCTTAGGAGAGAACACTGAAGCTTTCTTT. Residues: CASSLGENTEAFF.

The CDR3 reads CASSGGPGELFF. The CDR3 DNA reads TGTGCCAGCAGCGGAGGACCCGGGGAGCTGTTTTTT. The chain uses TRBV7-9 and TRBJ2-2, with D possibly TRBD2 on 5 matching bases. The CDR3 loop spans 12 amino acids. Germline CDR1 and CDR2: SEHNR and FQNEAQ (reference sequence). With 5 bases removed from V and 6 bases from J, the gap between germline ends came to 7 bases.

V and J are TRBV4-2 and TRBJ2-1; TRBD2 agrees at 10 bases. Germline V lookup: CDR1 LGHNA, CDR2 YNFKEQ. The V segment lost 3 bases and the J segment 6 bases; nucleotides outside the gene matches: 5. The CDR3 extends over 15 amino acids. Here the CDR3 reads CASSQSSGGSNEQFF. The CDR3 DNA reads as TGTGCCAGCAGCCAGTCTAGCGGGGGATCCAATGAGCAGTTCTTC.

The gene calls are TRBV4-1 and TRBJ1-5; D is unclear. There are 16 residues in the CDR3. With 0 bases removed from V and 6 bases from J, the gap between germline ends came to 15 bases. The germline V gene has CDR1 MGHRA and CDR2 YSYEKL. Here the CDR3 DNA reads TGCGCCAGCAGCCAAGAAATAGGTCAGGTAGGTCAGCCCCAGCATTTT. Translated, it gives CASSQEIGQVGQPQHF.

The chain links TRBV4-3 to TRBJ2-3; tentative D call: TRBD2 (6 bases). Germline-derived CDR1 and CDR2 are LGHNA and YSLEER. V was clipped by 0 bases and J by 1 base, with 17 bases between them. This CDR3 is 18 amino acids long. The CDR3 DNA reads as TGCGCCAGCAGCCAAGAACTAGCAACTAGCAAGGGCACAGATACGCAGTATTTT. Protein product: CASSQELATSKGTDTQYF.

V is TRBV14 and J is TRBJ2-7; maybe TRBD2 (6 bases). Germline V gives CDR1 SGHDN, CDR2 FVKESK. This CDR3 is built from 16 residues. V lost 0 bases and J lost 3, with 15 bases in between. The CDR3 is CASSQDLGGNRYEQYF. The CDR3 region has the DNA TGTGCCAGCAGCCAAGATCTTGGCGGGAACCGCTACGAGCAGTACTTC.

The CDR3: CASGLVGGRGNTIYF. DNA of the CDR3: TGTGCTAGTGGTTTGGTAGGGGGCAGGGGAAACACCATATATTTT. This chain connects TRBV12-5 to TRBJ1-3; 7 nucleotides match TRBD1. The V gene end was trimmed by 0 bases and the J gene end by 4 bases; junction bases not matched to a gene: 3. CDR3 length equals 15 residues. Per germline, CDR1 LGHNT and CDR2 FRNRAP.

The chain combines TRBV7-9 with TRBJ1-2; no definite D call. Germline CDR1 reads SEHNR; CDR2 reads FQNEAQ (reference sequence). This CDR3 spans 12 amino acids. Trimming took 5 bases from V and 6 from J, leaving 10 bases between them. CDR3 nucleotide sequence: TGTGCCAGCAGCCGTGGGCCCGATGGCTACACCTTC. Residues: CASSRGPDGYTF.